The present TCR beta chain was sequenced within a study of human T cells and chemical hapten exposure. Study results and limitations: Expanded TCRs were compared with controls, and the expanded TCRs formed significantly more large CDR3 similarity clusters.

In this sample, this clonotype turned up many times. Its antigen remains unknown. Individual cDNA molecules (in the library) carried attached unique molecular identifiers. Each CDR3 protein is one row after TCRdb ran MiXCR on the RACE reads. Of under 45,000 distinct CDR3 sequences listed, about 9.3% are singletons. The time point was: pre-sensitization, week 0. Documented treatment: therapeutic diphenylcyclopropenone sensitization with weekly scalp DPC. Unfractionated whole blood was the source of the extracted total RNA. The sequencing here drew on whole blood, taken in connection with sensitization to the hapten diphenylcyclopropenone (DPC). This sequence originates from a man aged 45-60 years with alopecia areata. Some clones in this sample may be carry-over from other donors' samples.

CDR3 residues: CSVGGSYNEQFF. Written as DNA, the CDR3 is TGCAGCGTGGGGGGATCCTACAATGAGCAGTTCTTC. V and J are TRBV29-1 and TRBJ2-1; tentative D call: TRBD2 (6 bases). The CDR3 contains 12 residues. Trimming cost V 6 bases and J 1 base, with 7 bases left between them. Germline CDR1 is SQVTM and CDR2 is ANQGSEA.